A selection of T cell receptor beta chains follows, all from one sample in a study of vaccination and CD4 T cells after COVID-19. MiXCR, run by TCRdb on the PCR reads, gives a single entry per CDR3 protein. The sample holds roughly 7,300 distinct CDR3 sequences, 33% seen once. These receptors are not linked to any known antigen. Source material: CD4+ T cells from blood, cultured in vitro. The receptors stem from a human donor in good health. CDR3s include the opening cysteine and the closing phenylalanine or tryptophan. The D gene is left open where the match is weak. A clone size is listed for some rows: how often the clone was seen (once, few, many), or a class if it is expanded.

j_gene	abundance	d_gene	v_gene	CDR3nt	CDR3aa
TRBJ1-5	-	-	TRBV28	TGTGCCAGCTCGCCCGGTAAAGGGGCGTACCAGCCCCAGCATTTT	CASSPGKGAYQPQHF
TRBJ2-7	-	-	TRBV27	TGTGCCAGCAGGACGTCCAAGAGCTCCTACGAGCAGTACTTC	CASRTSKSSYEQYF
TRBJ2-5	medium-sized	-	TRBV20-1	TGCAGTGCTAGATGGGGGGAGGGGGTAGAGACCCAGTACTTC	CSARWGEGVETQYF
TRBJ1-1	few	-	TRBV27	TGTGCCAGCAGCAACGGCATGAACACTGAAGCTTTCTTT	CASSNGMNTEAFF
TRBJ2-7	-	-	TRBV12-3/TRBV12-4	TGTGCCAGCAGTCCCGTCTTCTCCTACGAGCAGTACTTC	CASSPVFSYEQYF
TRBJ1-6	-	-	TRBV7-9	TGTGCCAGCAGCTTTACATCGAGCTCCTATAATTCACCCCTCCACTTT	CASSFTSSSYNSPLHF
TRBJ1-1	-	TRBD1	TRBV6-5	TGTGCCAGCAGTTACTCGGGACAGGCGGACACTGAAGCTTTCTTT	CASSYSGQADTEAFF
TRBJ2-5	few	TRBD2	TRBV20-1	TGCAGTGCTAGAGCCGGGACTAGCAGAAGTGAGACCCAGTACTTC	CSARAGTSRSETQYF
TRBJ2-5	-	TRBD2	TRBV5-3	TGTGCCAGAAGCCTCAGGGAGGGAGAGACCCAGTACTTC	CARSLREGETQYF
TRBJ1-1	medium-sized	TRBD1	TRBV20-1	TGCAGTGCTAGAGTCAGGGGGCGTACTGAAGCTTTCTTT	CSARVRGRTEAFF
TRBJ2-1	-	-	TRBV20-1	TGCAGTGCCGGTAGCAGGAGCTCCTACAATGAGCAGTTCTTC	CSAGSRSSYNEQFF